This is a list of T cell receptor beta chains from one sample in a study of Graves' ophthalmopathy and Graves' hyperthyroidism. TCRdb re-called the multiplex PCR reads through MiXCR, storing one row per CDR3 protein. The table records some 350,000 distinct CDR3 sequences, approximately 18% of them present only once. Sequenced input: peripheral blood. These receptors all come from an adult woman with stable Graves' hyperthyroidism. Each CDR3 is given with its conserved first and last residue. The order of the fields is V gene, D gene, J gene, clone size, CDR3 protein, CDR3 DNA. The D gene is left open where the match is weak. Only some rows state a clone size, as once, few, many or a class for expanded clones.

V: TRBV9; D: -; J: TRBJ2-7; size: -; CDR3: CASSATLYAAGDEQYF; DNA: TGTGCCAGCAGCGCCACCTTATATGCGGCAGGGGACGAGCAGTACTTC
V: TRBV5-1; D: -; J: TRBJ2-4; size: many; CDR3: CASSPDLAKNIQYF; DNA: TGCGCCAGCAGCCCGGATCTGGCCAAAAACATTCAGTACTTC
V: TRBV11-1; D: TRBD1; J: TRBJ2-7; size: -; CDR3: CASSLARVTGDSYEQYF; DNA: TGTGCCAGCAGCTTAGCCCGAGTGACAGGGGACTCCTACGAGCAGTACTTC
V: TRBV11-2; D: TRBD2; J: TRBJ2-7; size: many; CDR3: CASSFGTMYF; DNA: TGTGCCAGCAGCTTTGGGACTATGTACTTC
V: TRBV6-1; D: -; J: TRBJ1-2; size: many; CDR3: CASSEDSYYGYTF; DNA: TGTGCCAGCAGTGAAGACAGTTACTATGGCTACACCTTC
V: TRBV6-1; D: -; J: TRBJ1-6; size: -; CDR3: CASSRTTEGNSPLHF; DNA: TGTGCCAGCTCCCGGACGACGGAGGGTAATTCACCCCTCCACTTT
V: TRBV3-1; D: TRBD2; J: TRBJ2-2; size: -; CDR3: CASRRAGGSGELFF; DNA: TGTGCCAGCAGGCGAGCGGGAGGATCCGGGGAGCTGTTTTTT
V: TRBV20-1; D: TRBD2; J: TRBJ2-7; size: -; CDR3: CSANQLAATLSYEQYF; DNA: TGCAGTGCTAATCAACTAGCGGCTACGCTCTCCTACGAGCAGTACTTC
V: TRBV24-1; D: -; J: TRBJ2-5; size: -; CDR3: CATSDFVGSGETQYF; DNA: TGTGCCACCAGTGATTTTGTCGGATCGGGGGAGACCCAGTACTTC
V: TRBV10-1; D: -; J: TRBJ2-7; size: many; CDR3: CASSEGPTSEQYF; DNA: TGCGCCAGCAGTGAGGGACCTACTAGCGAGCAGTACTTC
V: TRBV5-1; D: -; J: TRBJ2-7; size: few; CDR3: CASSPPGVPEQYF; DNA: TGCGCCAGCAGCCCCCCTGGGGTGCCCGAGCAGTACTTC
V: TRBV18; D: TRBD1; J: TRBJ2-7; size: many; CDR3: CASSPRTGTHEQYF; DNA: TGTGCCAGCTCACCAAGGACAGGGACCCACGAGCAGTACTTC
V: TRBV2; D: -; J: TRBJ2-7; size: many; CDR3: CATKLTQGGEQYF; DNA: TGTGCCACAAAACTCACACAGGGAGGAGAGCAGTACTTC
V: TRBV20-1; D: -; J: TRBJ1-3; size: once; CDR3: CSAYPPYSSSGNTIYF; DNA: TGCAGTGCTTACCCACCGTACTCCAGCTCTGGAAACACCATATATTTT
V: TRBV7-8; D: -; J: TRBJ1-3; size: many; CDR3: CASSLTEISGNTIYF; DNA: TGTGCCAGCAGCTTAACTGAAATCTCTGGAAACACCATATATTTT
V: TRBV19; D: -; J: TRBJ2-5; size: -; CDR3: CASSISSTETQYF; DNA: TGTGCCAGTAGTATATCTAGCACAGAGACCCAGTACTTC
V: TRBV20-1; D: -; J: TRBJ1-1; size: few; CDR3: CSALAAIMYTDAFF; DNA: TGCAGTGCCCTTGCCGCGATAATGTACACTGATGCTTTCTTT
V: TRBV3-1; D: -; J: TRBJ1-3; size: many; CDR3: CASSHRAGGNTIYF; DNA: TGTGCCAGCAGCCACAGGGCGGGTGGAAACACCATATATTTT
V: TRBV12-5; D: -; J: TRBJ2-7; size: many; CDR3: CASGLGLGMGRVEQYF; DNA: TGTGCTAGTGGTTTGGGACTAGGGATGGGGCGTGTCGAGCAGTACTTC
V: TRBV28; D: -; J: TRBJ1-1; size: many; CDR3: CASSFSAPPEAFF; DNA: TGTGCCAGCAGTTTTTCGGCCCCCCCCGAAGCTTTCTTT
V: TRBV28; D: -; J: TRBJ1-5; size: many; CDR3: CASTQYSNQPQHF; DNA: TGTGCCAGCACCCAATATAGCAATCAGCCCCAGCATTTT
V: TRBV6-1; D: TRBD2; J: TRBJ2-2; size: many; CDR3: CASSQTSGRRRTGELFF; DNA: TGTGCCAGCAGCCAGACTAGCGGGAGGCGGCGAACCGGGGAGCTGTTTTTT
V: TRBV11-2; D: -; J: TRBJ2-2; size: many; CDR3: CASSPWAGSGELFF; DNA: TGTGCCAGCAGCCCTTGGGCCGGATCCGGGGAGCTGTTTTTT